Listed here are 27 T cell receptor beta chains from one sample, sequenced in a study of T cells in Graves' hyperthyroidism and ophthalmopathy. Amplification of TCR beta CDR3 regions used RNA as the template. The HTBI primer set served for first-round RT-PCR of the TCR CDR3. TCRdb ran MiXCR on the multiplex PCR reads and lists one entry per CDR3 protein. The sample includes 500,000 to 650,000 distinct CDR3 sequences, around 15% of them seen just once. Sequenced sample: blood. The receptors derive from a woman aged 50 to 60 with Graves' ophthalmopathy.

This clonotype occurred many times. V gene TRBV11-2 combines with J gene TRBJ2-7; the match to TRBD2 covers 10 bases. This CDR3 comprises 16 residues. Trimming removed 5 bases from V and 1 base from J; junction bases left unmatched: 8. Germline V lookup: CDR1 SGHAT, CDR2 FQNNGV. CDR3 region: CASSPTTSGLSYEQYF. CDR3 coding DNA: TGTGCCAGCAGCCCGACGACTAGCGGGTTGTCCTACGAGCAGTACTTC.

On this clonotype itself: At one end, the junction sequence differs from germline, possibly due to a read error. The J gene is TRBJ2-3, the V gene TRBV7-3; the match to TRBD1 covers 9 bases. Germline V CDR1 and CDR2: SGHTA, FQGTGA. The CDR3 runs 15 residues. CDR3: CAGSSGQGSTDTQYF. CDR3 DNA: TGTGCCGGCAGCTCCGGACAGGGGAGCACAGATACGCAGTATTTT. The full variable domain, with the rest looked up from reference TRBV7-3 and TRBJ2-3, is GAGVSQTPSNKVTEKGKYVELRCDPISGHTALYWYRQSLGQGPEFLIYFQGTGAADDSGLPNDRFFAVRPEGSVSTLKIQRTERGDSAVYLCAGSSGQGSTDTQYFGPGTRLTVL.

This clonotype was recorded at least ten times. The chain links TRBV5-1 to TRBJ2-3, with 8 bases lining up with TRBD2. J was trimmed by 0 bases and V by 4 bases; bases with no gene match: 4. The CDR3 is 15 amino acids. The V gene's germline CDR1 is SGHRS and CDR2 YFSETQ. The CDR3 reads CASSTPSGSTDTQYF. The CDR3 bases are TGCGCCAGCAGCACCCCTAGCGGGAGCACAGATACGCAGTATTTT.

The chain joins TRBV7-6 to TRBJ2-1; TRBD1 agrees at 8 bases. V was clipped by 5 bases and J by 6 bases; unmatched bases: 6. The germline V gene has CDR1 SGHVS and CDR2 FNYEAQ. The CDR3 runs 14 residues. The CDR3 DNA reads TGTGCCAGCAGCACCAACACAGGGGGCAATGAGCAGTTCTTC. Its translation is CASSTNTGGNEQFF. Based on the CDR3 plus reference TRBV7-6 and TRBJ2-1, the full variable domain is GAGVSQSPRYKVTKRGQDVALRCDPISGHVSLYWYRQALGQGPEFLTYFNYEAQQDKSGLPNDRFSAERPEGSISTLTIQRTEQRDSAMYRCASSTNTGGNEQFFGPGTRLTVL.

The DNA of the CDR3 is TGTGCCAGTAGTTTCACAGGGGGCCCCTACGAGCAGTACTTC. Protein sequence: CASSFTGGPYEQYF. The chain has TRBV19 and TRBJ2-7; 9 nucleotides line up with TRBD1. The CDR3 spans 14 residues. Germline assignment: CDR1 LNHDA and CDR2 SQIVND (reference sequence). V shed 5 bases, J shed 2 bases, and the junction held 4 bases outside the gene matches.

This clonotype was detected ten times or more. This sequence joins TRBV18 and TRBJ2-1, with D perhaps TRBD1 (5 bases). V lost 3 bases and J 2 bases, leaving 14 bases between the germline ends. The CDR3 is 16 amino acids. CDR1 and CDR2 (germline): KGHSH, LQKENI. The CDR3 sequence is CASSPERTGPYNEQFF. CDR3 nucleotides: TGTGCCAGCTCACCGGAGCGAACAGGTCCCTACAATGAGCAGTTCTTC.

This clonotype has at least ten counts. The genes are TRBV5-1 and TRBJ1-1; tentative D call: TRBD1 (5 bases). Germline V gives CDR1 SGHRS, CDR2 YFSETQ. V was trimmed by 6 bases and J by 0 bases, leaving 9 bases between them. This CDR3 comprises 13 residues. CDR3 nucleotide sequence: TGCGCCAGCACCGACAGTATGAACACTGAAGCTTTCTTT. Encoded protein: CASTDSMNTEAFF. The full variable domain, with the rest looked up from reference TRBV5-1 and TRBJ1-1, is KAGVTQTPRYLIKTRGQQVTLSCSPISGHRSVSWYQQTPGQGLQFLFEYFSETQRNKGNFPGRFSGRQFSNSRSEMNVSTLELGDSALYLCASTDSMNTEAFFGQGTRLTVV.

This clonotype occurred many times. The CDR3 DNA sequence: TGTGCCAGCAGTTCCCCCCTATTGCGGGAATCATTAGCCAAAAACATTCAGTACTTC. This translates into CASSSPLLRESLAKNIQYF. The chain has TRBV28 and TRBJ2-4, with D tentatively TRBD2 (6 bases). Trimming took 4 bases from V and 0 from J, leaving 22 bases between them. Germline CDR1 reads MDHEN; CDR2 reads SYDVKM. The CDR3 loop spans 19 amino acids.

This clonotype was counted between two and nine times. The chain has TRBV6-6 and TRBJ2-1, with 7 bases matching TRBD1. V lost 0 bases, J lost 5 bases, and 10 bases stayed unmatched. Per the germline V gene, CDR1 is MNHNY and CDR2 is SVGAGI (reference sequence). The CDR3 runs to 17 residues. The CDR3 loop is CASSYSLGQTVDNEQFF. As DNA, the CDR3 is TGTGCCAGCAGTTACTCCCTGGGACAGACAGTAGACAATGAGCAGTTCTTC.

Remarks on this clonotype: A read error may be the cause here, since a much bigger clone is one base away. The chain employs TRBV20-1 and TRBJ1-1; 8 nucleotides line up with TRBD1. From germline, CDR1 is DFQATT and CDR2 SNEGSKA (reference sequence). The length of the CDR3 is 15 residues. The CDR3 DNA reads as TGCAGTGCTAGTGGACAGGGTGGAATGAACACTGAAGCTTCCTTT. As protein: CSASGQGGMNTEASF.

This clonotype was detected ten times or more. The chain links TRBV6-2 or TRBV6-3 to TRBJ2-1; D may be TRBD1 (5 bases). The germline V gene encodes CDR1 MNHEY and CDR2 SVGEGT. The CDR3 extends over 15 amino acids. V lost 2 bases, J lost 4 bases, and 12 bases lay in between. The CDR3 is CASSYDSRAYNEQFF. For the CDR3, the DNA is TGTGCCAGCAGTTACGATAGCAGGGCTTACAATGAGCAGTTCTTC.

This clonotype was counted a few times. V usage is TRBV13 and J usage is TRBJ2-1, with D perhaps matching TRBD2 (6 bases). V was cut by 1 base and J by 0 bases, with 10 bases left in between. Germline lookup yields CDR1 PRHDT and CDR2 FYEKMQ (reference sequence). CDR3 size: 16 residues. The CDR3 loop reads CASSLVAVLSYNEQFF. CDR3 nucleotide sequence: TGTGCCAGCAGCTTAGTAGCGGTTCTCTCCTACAATGAGCAGTTCTTC.

This clonotype was recorded a few times. The CDR3, as DNA: TGTGCTAGTGGTTTGAGGTCCGGGACTGGGGTCAATGAGCAGTTCTTC. The encoded protein is CASGLRSGTGVNEQFF. The chain links TRBV12-5 to TRBJ2-1; tentative D call: TRBD2 (6 bases). The length of the CDR3 is 16 residues. CDR1 is LGHNT, CDR2 FRNRAP, per germline. Trimming pared 2 bases from V and 6 bases from J, leaving 17 bases between.

This clonotype was observed at least ten times. The chain links TRBV12-3 or TRBV12-4 to TRBJ2-2; D gene ambiguous. The CDR3 spans 16 residues. V was shortened by 5 bases and J by 8 bases, with 21 bases between the two germline ends. CDR3 coding DNA: TGTGCCAGCAGTCCCGTTAGGGCTTCCCTATCGGGGGAGCTGTTTTTT. It specifies CASSPVRASLSGELFF.

This clonotype was picked up a small number of times. V usage is TRBV7-3 and J usage is TRBJ2-2; 7 bases match TRBD2. There are 16 residues in the CDR3. Germline V gene data show CDR1 as SGHTA and CDR2 as FQGTGA. With 2 bases clipped from V and 6 bases from J, the junction kept 9 bases outside the gene matches. CDR3 in DNA: TGTGCCAGCAGCTTACTGGGAGGGAGGGCTTCCGGGGAGCTGTTTTTT. Its protein product is CASSLLGGRASGELFF.

V usage is TRBV6-1 and J usage is TRBJ2-1; D unclear. Trimming took 9 bases from V and 7 from J, leaving 13 bases between them. From germline, CDR1 is MNHNS and CDR2 SASEGT. The CDR3 has 12 residues. The CDR3 DNA follows: TGTGCCAGTCAAACGGACCTTAATGAGCAGTTCTTC. It codes for CASQTDLNEQFF.

This clonotype came up many times. The V gene is TRBV20-1, the J gene TRBJ2-1; 14 positions agree with TRBD2. The CDR3 has 16 residues. Germline V gives CDR1 DFQATT, CDR2 SNEGSKA (reference sequence). V lost 6 bases to trimming and J lost 8 bases; unmatched junction nucleotides: 12. CDR3 sequence: CSAARRGLAGVDEQFF. CDR3 coding DNA: TGCAGTGCCGCAAGGCGGGGACTAGCGGGAGTCGATGAGCAGTTCTTC.

In this sample, this clonotype turned up a few times. V usage is TRBV6-1 and J usage is TRBJ1-4; the match to TRBD1 covers 7 bases. Germline-derived CDR1 and CDR2 are MNHNS and SASEGT. J gave up 2 bases and V 9 bases, and 9 bases lay outside the gene matches. The CDR3 covers 15 residues. CDR3 residues: CASATGFVTNEKLFF. CDR3 nucleotides: TGTGCCAGTGCGACAGGGTTTGTTACTAATGAAAAACTGTTTTTT.

The table lists this clonotype with many counts. V is TRBV29-1 and J is TRBJ2-1; D might be TRBD2 (5 bases). V was clipped by 7 bases and J by 5 bases, with 15 bases between them. The CDR3 totals 13 residues. Germline V gene lookup returns CDR1 SQVTM and CDR2 ANQGSEA. DNA for the CDR3: TGCAGCGGTATAGCGCTAGTAAACAATGAGCAGTTCTTC. Protein: CSGIALVNNEQFF.

This clonotype showed up just a few times. The rearrangement joins TRBV7-3 to TRBJ2-1; D is perhaps TRBD1 (6 bases). The CDR3 consists of 15 residues. The ends were cut back, 8 bases at V and 0 bases at J, with 14 bases in the middle. Germline loops: CDR1 SGHTA, CDR2 FQGTGA. The CDR3 is CASQDSSSSYNEQFF. The CDR3 coding sequence is TGTGCCAGCCAGGACAGCTCTAGCTCCTACAATGAGCAGTTCTTC.

This clonotype was observed many times. The V and J genes are TRBV3-1 and TRBJ2-1; D is undetermined. V gave up 1 base and J gave up 6 bases, with 13 bases separating them. Germline V gives CDR1 LGHDT, CDR2 YNNKEL (reference sequence). The CDR3 length is 15 residues. The CDR3 region is CASSQGPNWSNEQFF. The CDR3 DNA reads as TGTGCCAGCAGCCAAGGCCCGAACTGGTCCAATGAGCAGTTCTTC.

The chain employs TRBV9 and TRBJ2-2; 7 nucleotides agree with TRBD1. The J segment lost 0 bases and the V segment lost 3 bases, leaving 5 bases of the junction unmatched. The CDR3 consists of 16 residues. The germline V gene encodes CDR1 SGDLS and CDR2 YYNGEE. This chain's CDR3 is CASSATGDPNTGELFF. The CDR3 region has the DNA TGTGCCAGCAGCGCCACAGGGGACCCGAACACCGGGGAGCTGTTTTTT.

This clonotype was counted between two and nine times. This chain uses TRBV29-1 with TRBJ2-6, with TRBD1 as a possible D gene (5 bases). V shed 5 bases and J shed 4 bases, with 12 bases lying between them. In germline, CDR1 is SQVTM, CDR2 ANQGSEA. CDR3 length: 14 residues. CDR3 bases: TGCAGCGTTAAGGGGCTAGGGGGGGCCAACGTCCTGACTTTC. Its translation: CSVKGLGGANVLTF.

This clonotype was seen at least ten times. The chain combines TRBV7-3 with TRBJ2-3; TRBD2 matches 10 bases. Germline V gives CDR1 SGHTA, CDR2 FQGTGA. V was clipped by 1 base and J by 9 bases; unmatched bases: 1. There are 13 residues in the CDR3. Here the CDR3 reads CASSLIAGGTQYF. As DNA, the CDR3 is TGTGCCAGCAGCTTAATAGCGGGAGGAACGCAGTATTTT.

This clonotype has a count of ten or more. The V gene is TRBV2, the J gene TRBJ2-1, with D maybe TRBD2 (6 bases). V was pared by 6 bases and J by 5 bases, with 11 bases between. The CDR3 length is 13 residues. CDR1 SNHLY and CDR2 FYNNEI come from the germline V gene. As DNA, the CDR3 is TGTGCCAGCAGGGAGGGCCGAAACAATGAGCAGTTCTTC. Its protein is CASREGRNNEQFF.

The chain carries TRBV5-1 and TRBJ1-4; D might be TRBD1 (6 bases). Trimming left V 4 bases short and J 10 bases short, with 26 bases between. Germline loops: CDR1 SGHRS, CDR2 YFSETQ. This CDR3 comprises 17 residues. The CDR3 loop is CASSPSGQPVSPGKLFF. DNA for the CDR3: TGCGCCAGCAGCCCGTCAGGACAGCCAGTCTCCCCCGGAAAACTGTTTTTT.

This clonotype was counted many times. V usage is TRBV5-1 and J usage is TRBJ2-1; D possibly corresponds to TRBD2 (6 bases). The V end was cut by 4 bases, the J end by 6 bases, with 17 bases between. The CDR3 is 15 residues long. The V gene's germline CDR1 is SGHRS and CDR2 YFSETQ. For the CDR3, the DNA is TGCGCCAGCAGCCCGGGAGCTAGCCGGGGCAATGAGCAGTTCTTC. Translated, it gives CASSPGASRGNEQFF.